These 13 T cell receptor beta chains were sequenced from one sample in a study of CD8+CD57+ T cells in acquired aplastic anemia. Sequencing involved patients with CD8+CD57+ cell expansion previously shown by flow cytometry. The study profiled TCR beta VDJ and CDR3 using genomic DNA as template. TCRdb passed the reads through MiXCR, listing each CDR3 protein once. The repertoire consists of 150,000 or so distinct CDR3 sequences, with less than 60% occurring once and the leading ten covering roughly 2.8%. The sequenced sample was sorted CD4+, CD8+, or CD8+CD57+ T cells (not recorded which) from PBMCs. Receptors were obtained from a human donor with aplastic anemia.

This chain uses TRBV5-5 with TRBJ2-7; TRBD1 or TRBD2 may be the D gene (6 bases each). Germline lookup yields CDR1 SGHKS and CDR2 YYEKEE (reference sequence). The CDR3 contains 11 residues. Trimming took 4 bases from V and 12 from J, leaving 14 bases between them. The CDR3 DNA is TGTGCCAGCAGCCAAGGGGGGACGACGTACTTC. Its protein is CASSQGGTTYF. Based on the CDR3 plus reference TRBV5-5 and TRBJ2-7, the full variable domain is DAGVTQSPTHLIKTRGQQVTLRCSPISGHKSVSWYQQVLGQGPQFIFQYYEKEERGRGNFPDRFSARQFPNYSSELNVNALLLGDSALYLCASSQGGTTYFGPGTRLTVT.

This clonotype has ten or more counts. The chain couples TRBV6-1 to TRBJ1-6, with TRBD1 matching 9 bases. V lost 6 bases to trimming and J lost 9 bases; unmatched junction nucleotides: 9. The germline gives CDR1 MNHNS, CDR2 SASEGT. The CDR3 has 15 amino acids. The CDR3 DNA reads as TGTGCCAGCAGCCAACAGGGACAGGGCAGTTCACCCCTCCACTTT. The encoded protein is CASSQQGQGSSPLHF.

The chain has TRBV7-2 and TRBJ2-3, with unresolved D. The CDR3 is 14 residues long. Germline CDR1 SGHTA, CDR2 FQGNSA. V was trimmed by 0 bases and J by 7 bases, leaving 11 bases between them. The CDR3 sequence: CASSLAMPPHTQYF. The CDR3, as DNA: TGTGCCAGCAGCTTAGCTATGCCCCCCCATACGCAGTATTTT.

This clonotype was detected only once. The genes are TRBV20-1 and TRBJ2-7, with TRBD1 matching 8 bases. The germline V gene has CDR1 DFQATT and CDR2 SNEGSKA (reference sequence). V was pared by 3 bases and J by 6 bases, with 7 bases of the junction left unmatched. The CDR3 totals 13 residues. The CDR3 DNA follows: TGCAGTGCTAGCCTTTCAGGGGGCCGCGAGCAGTACTTC. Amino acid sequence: CSASLSGGREQYF.

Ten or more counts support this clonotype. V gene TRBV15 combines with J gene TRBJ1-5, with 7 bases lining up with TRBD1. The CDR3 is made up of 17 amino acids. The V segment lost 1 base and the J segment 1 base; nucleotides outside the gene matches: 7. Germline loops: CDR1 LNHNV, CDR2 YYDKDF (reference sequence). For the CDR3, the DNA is TGTGCCACCAGCAGAGGACAGGGACATATGAGCAATCAGCCCCAGCATTTT. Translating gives CATSRGQGHMSNQPQHF.

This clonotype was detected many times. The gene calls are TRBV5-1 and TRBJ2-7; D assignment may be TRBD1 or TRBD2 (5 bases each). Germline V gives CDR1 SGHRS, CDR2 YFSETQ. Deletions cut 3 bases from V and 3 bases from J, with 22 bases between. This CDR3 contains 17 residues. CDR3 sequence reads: CASSSPMATGRFYEQYF. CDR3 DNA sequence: TGCGCCAGCAGCTCTCCGATGGCGACGGGACGATTCTACGAGCAGTACTTC.

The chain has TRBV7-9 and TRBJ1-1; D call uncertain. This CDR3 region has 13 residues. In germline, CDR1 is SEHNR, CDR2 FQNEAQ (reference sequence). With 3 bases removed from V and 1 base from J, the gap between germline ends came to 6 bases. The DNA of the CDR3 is TGTGCCAGCAGCTTTATGGAGAACACTGAAGCTTTCTTT. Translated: CASSFMENTEAFF. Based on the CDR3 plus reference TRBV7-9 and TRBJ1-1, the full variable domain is DTGVSQNPRHKITKRGQNVTFRCDPISEHNRLYWYRQTLGQGPEFLTYFQNEAQLEKSRLLSDRFSAERPKGSFSTLEIQRTEQGDSAMYLCASSFMENTEAFFGQGTRLTVV.

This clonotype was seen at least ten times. The CDR3 DNA sequence: TGTGCCAGTAGTATCCGGGACCCAGATACGCAGTATTTT. This gives the protein CASSIRDPDTQYF. The chain links TRBV19 to TRBJ2-3; D is possibly TRBD1 or TRBD2 (5 bases each). This CDR3 region has 13 residues. Germline CDR1 is LNHDA and CDR2 is SQIVND (reference sequence). Trimming stripped 3 bases from V and 4 bases from J, with 8 bases between.

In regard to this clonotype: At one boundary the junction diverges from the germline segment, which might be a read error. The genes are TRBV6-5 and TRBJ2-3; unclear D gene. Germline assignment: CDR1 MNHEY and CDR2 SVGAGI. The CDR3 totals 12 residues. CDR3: CTSSSNTDTQYF. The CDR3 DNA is TGTACCAGCAGTTCCAACACAGATACGCAGTATTTT.

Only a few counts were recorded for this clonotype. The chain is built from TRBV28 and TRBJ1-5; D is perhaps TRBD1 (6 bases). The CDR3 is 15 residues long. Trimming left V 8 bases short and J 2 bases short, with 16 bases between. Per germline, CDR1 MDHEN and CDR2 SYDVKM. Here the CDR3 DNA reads TGTGCCAGCCGCCTGAGGGGGGAGGGCAATCAGCCCCAGCATTTT. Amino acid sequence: CASRLRGEGNQPQHF. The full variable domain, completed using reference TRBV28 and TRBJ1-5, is DVKVTQSSRYLVKRTGEKVFLECVQDMDHENMFWYRQDPGLGLRLIYFSYDVKMKEKGDIPEGYSVSREKKERFSLILESASTNQTSMYLCASRLRGEGNQPQHFGDGTRLSIL.

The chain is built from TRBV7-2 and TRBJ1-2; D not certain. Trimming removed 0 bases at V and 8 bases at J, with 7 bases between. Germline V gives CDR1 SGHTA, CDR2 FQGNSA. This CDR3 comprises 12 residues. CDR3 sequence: CASSLAAGGYTF. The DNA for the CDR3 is TGTGCCAGCAGCTTAGCGGCGGGAGGCTACACCTTC.

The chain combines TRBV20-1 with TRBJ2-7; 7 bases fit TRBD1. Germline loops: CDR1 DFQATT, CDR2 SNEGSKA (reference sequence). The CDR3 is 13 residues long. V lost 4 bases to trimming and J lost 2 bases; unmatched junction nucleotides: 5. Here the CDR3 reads CSATIQGPYEQYF. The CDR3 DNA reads TGCAGTGCTACGATACAGGGGCCCTACGAGCAGTACTTC.

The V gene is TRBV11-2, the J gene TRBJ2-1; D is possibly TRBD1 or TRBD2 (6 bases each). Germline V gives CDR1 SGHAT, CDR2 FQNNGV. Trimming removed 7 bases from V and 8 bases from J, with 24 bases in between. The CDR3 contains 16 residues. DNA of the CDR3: TGTGCCAGCAACCCGCGGAGGGGGGAGGTCCGCCATGAGCAGTTCTTC. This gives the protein CASNPRRGEVRHEQFF.